This T cell receptor (beta chain) was profiled in a study of regulatory T cells in long-lasting Graves disease. Time point in this sample: newly diagnosed GD, antithyroid drugs for less than 3 months. PBMC RNA was the source of the TCR library. This clonotype has a count of ten or more. The TCR beta library used iRepertoire HTBI primers with Arm-PCR amplification of CDR3. TCRdb re-analysed the multiplex PCR reads in MiXCR, keeping a single row per CDR3 protein. The sample lists under 250,000 distinct CDR3 sequences, 15% to 20% seen once, with over 9.5% in the top ten. V shed 4 bases and J 0 bases; nucleotides not matched to a gene: 5. In germline, CDR1 is SGHRS, CDR2 YFSETQ. The CDR3 spans 16 residues. Another study also made use of these data, one on T cells in Graves' hyperthyroidism and ophthalmopathy. Per that paper: Ophthalmopathy, which appeared later, was predicted by the model a median approximately 6 months before onset.

This clonotype originated in a woman aged 25 to 39 with Graves disease. The V call is TRBV5-1, the J call TRBJ1-4; TRBD1 matches at 8 bases. The sample consisted of peripheral blood mononuclear cells (PBMCs), taken at new diagnosis, from a patient treated with antithyroid drugs. For the CDR3, the DNA is TGCGCCAGCAGCGCCACAGGGGGATCAACTAATGAAAAACTGTTTTTT. Translating it yields CASSATGGSTNEKLFF.